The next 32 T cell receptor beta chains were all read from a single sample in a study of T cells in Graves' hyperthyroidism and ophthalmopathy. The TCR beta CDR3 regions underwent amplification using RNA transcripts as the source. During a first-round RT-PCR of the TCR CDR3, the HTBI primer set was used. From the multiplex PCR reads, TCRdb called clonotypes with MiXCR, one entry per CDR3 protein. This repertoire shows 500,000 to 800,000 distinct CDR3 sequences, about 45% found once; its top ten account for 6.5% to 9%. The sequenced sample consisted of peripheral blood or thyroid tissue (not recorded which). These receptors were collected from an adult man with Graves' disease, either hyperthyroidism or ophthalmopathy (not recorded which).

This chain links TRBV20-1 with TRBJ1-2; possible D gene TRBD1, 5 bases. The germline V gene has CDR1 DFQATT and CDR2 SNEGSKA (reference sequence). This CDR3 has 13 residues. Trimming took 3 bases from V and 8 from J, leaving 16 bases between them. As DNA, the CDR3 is TGCAGTGCTAGTGGTGTGACAGAGGACGGCTACACCTTC. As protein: CSASGVTEDGYTF.

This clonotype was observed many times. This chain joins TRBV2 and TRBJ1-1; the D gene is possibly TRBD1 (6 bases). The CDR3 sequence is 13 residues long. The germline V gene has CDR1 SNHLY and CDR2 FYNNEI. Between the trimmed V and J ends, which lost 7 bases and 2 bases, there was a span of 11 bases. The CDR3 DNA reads TGTGCCAGCATAGGGGGATACAACACTGAAGCTTTCTTT. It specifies CASIGGYNTEAFF.

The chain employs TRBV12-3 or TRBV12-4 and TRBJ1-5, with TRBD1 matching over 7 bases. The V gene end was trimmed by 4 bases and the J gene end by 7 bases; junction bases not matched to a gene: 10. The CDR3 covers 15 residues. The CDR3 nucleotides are TGTGCCAGCAGTTACTCGGCGACAGGGAACCAGCCCCAGCATTTT. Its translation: CASSYSATGNQPQHF.

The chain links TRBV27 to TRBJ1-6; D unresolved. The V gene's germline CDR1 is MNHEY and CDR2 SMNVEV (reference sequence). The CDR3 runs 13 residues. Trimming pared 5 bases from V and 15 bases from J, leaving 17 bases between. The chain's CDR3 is CASSPLTQARLHF. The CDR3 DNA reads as TGTGCCAGCAGTCCCCTGACCCAAGCGCGCCTCCACTTT.

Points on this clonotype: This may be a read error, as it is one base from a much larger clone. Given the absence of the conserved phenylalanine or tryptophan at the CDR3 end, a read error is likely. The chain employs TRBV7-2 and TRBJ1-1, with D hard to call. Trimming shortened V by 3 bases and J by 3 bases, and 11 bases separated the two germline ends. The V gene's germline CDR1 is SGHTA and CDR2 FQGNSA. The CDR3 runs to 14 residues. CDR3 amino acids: CASSFLMGDTEAFL. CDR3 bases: TGTGCCAGCAGCTTTCTGATGGGCGACACTGAAGCTTTCCTT.

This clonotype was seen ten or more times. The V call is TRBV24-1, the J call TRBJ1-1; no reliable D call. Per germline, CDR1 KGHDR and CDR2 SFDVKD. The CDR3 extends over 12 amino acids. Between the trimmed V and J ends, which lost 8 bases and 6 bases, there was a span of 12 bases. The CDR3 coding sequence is TGTGCCACCAAAGGCGCGGGAGCTGAAGCTTTCTTT. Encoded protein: CATKGAGAEAFF.

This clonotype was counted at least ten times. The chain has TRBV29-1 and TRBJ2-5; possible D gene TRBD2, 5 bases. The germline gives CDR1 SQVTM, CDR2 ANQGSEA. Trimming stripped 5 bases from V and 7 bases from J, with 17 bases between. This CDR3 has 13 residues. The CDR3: CSVRSSGIGTQYF. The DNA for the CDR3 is TGCAGCGTTCGCTCTTCGGGGATCGGGACCCAGTACTTC.

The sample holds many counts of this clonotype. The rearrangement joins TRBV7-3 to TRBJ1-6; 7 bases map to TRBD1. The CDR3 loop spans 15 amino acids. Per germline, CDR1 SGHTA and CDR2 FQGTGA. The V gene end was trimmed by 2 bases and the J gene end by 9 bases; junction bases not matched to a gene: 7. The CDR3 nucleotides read TGTGCCAGCAGCTTATTTGCAGGGGGAGGTTCACCCCTCCACTTT. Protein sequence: CASSLFAGGGSPLHF.

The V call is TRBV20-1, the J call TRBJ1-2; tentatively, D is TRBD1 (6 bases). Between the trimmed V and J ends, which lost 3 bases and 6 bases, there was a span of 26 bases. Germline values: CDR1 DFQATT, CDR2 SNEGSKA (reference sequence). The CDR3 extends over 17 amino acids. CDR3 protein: CSASGGASQGQSDGYTF. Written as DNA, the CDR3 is TGCAGTGCTAGTGGGGGGGCCTCACAGGGCCAGTCCGATGGCTACACCTTC.

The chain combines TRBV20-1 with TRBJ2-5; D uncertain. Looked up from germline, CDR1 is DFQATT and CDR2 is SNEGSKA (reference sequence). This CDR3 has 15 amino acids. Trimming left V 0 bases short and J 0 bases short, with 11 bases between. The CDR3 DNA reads TGCAGTGCTAGAGATGGTTTGGGCCACCAAGAGACCCAGTACTTC. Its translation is CSARDGLGHQETQYF.

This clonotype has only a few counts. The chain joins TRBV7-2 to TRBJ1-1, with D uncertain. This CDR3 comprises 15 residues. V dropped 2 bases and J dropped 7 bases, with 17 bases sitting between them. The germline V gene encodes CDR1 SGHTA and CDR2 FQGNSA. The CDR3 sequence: CASSLWVQDFLEAFF. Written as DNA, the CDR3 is TGTGCCAGCAGCTTATGGGTCCAGGACTTTCTTGAAGCTTTCTTT.

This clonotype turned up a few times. In DNA, the CDR3 is TGTGCCAGCAGTTTCAGTCTGGGCGGTGAAGCTTTCTTT. It encodes CASSFSLGGEAFF. The chain links TRBV25-1 to TRBJ1-1; D gene unclear. Trimming stripped 5 bases from V and 7 bases from J, with 14 bases between. This CDR3 has 13 residues. The germline CDR1 and CDR2 sequences are MGHDK and SYGVNS.

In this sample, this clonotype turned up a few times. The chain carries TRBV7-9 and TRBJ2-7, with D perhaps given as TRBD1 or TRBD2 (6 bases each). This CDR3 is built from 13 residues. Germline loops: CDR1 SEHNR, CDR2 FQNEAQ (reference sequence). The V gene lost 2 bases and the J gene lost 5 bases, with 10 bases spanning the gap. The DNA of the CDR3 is TGTGCCAGCAGCTTAATCGGGGGCGACGAGCAGTACTTC. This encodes CASSLIGGDEQYF. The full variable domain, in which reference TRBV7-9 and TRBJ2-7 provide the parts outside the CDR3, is DTGVSQNPRHKITKRGQNVTFRCDPISEHNRLYWYRQTLGQGPEFLTYFQNEAQLEKSRLLSDRFSAERPKGSFSTLEIQRTEQGDSAMYLCASSLIGGDEQYFGPGTRLTVT.

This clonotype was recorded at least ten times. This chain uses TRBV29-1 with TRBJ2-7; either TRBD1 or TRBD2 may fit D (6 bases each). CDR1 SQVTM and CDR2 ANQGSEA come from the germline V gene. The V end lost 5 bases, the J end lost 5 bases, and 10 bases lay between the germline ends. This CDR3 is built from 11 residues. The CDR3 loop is CSVWGAHEQYF. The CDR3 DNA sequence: TGCAGCGTTTGGGGGGCCCACGAGCAGTACTTC.

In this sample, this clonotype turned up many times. CDR3 bases: TGTGCCAGCAGTCCGGCCGGGACAGGATATGGCTACACCTTC. Amino acid sequence: CASSPAGTGYGYTF. This rearrangement joins TRBV2 to TRBJ1-2, with 8 nucleotides matching TRBD1. Per the germline V gene, CDR1 is SNHLY and CDR2 is FYNNEI. With V trimmed by 5 bases and J by 5 bases, 7 bases remained unmatched. The CDR3 loop spans 14 amino acids.

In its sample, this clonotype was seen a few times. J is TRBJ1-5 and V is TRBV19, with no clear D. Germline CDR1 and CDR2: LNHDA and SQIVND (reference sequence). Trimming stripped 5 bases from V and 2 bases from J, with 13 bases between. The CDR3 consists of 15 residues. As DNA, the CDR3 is TGTGCCAGTAGTCCGGGGAAGTGGGGCAATCAGCCCCAGCATTTT. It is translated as CASSPGKWGNQPQHF.

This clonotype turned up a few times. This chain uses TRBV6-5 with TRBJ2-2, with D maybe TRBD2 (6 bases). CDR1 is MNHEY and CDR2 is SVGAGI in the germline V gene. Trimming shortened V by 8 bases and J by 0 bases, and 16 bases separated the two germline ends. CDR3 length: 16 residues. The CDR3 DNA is TGTGCCAGCTTATCCTTGGGACTGACGAACACCGGGGAGCTGTTTTTT. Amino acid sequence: CASLSLGLTNTGELFF.

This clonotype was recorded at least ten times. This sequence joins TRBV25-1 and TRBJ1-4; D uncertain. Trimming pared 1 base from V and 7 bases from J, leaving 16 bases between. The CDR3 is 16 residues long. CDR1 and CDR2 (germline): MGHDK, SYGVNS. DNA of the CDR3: TGTGCCAGCAGTGAATTACTTTCTGGGGTTGCTGAAAAACTGTTTTTT. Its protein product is CASSELLSGVAEKLFF.

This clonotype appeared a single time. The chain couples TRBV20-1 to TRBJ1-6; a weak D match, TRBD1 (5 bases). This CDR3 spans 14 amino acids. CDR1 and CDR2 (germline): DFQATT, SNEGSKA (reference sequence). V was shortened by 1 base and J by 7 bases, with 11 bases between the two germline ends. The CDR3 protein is CSARVRDGNSPLHF. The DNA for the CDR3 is TGCAGTGCTAGAGTCCGGGACGGGAATTCACCCCTCCACTTT.

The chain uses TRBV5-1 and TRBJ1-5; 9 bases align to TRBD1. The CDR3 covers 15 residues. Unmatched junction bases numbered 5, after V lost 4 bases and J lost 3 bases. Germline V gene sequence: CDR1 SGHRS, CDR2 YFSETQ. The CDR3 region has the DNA TGCGCCAGCAGCCACCGGGACAGGGTCAATCAGCCCCAGCATTTT. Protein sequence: CASSHRDRVNQPQHF.

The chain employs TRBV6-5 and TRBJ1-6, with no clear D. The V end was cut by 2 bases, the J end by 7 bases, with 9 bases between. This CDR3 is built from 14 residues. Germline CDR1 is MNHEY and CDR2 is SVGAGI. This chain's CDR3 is CASSYGAGNSPLHF. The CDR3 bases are TGTGCCAGCAGTTACGGCGCGGGGAATTCACCCCTCCACTTT.

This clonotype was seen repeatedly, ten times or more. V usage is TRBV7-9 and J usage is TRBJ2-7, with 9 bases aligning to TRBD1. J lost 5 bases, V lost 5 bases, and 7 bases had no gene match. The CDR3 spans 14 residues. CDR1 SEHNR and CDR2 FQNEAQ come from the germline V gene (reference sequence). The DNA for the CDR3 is TGTGCCAGCAGCCCCCCGGGACAGGGCAACGAGCAGTACTTC. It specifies CASSPPGQGNEQYF.

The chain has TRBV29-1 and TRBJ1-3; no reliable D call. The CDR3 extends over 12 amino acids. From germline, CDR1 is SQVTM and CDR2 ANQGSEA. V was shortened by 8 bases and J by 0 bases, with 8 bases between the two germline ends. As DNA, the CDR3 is TGCAGCTGGACGGTCTCTGGAAACACCATATATTTT. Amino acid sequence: CSWTVSGNTIYF. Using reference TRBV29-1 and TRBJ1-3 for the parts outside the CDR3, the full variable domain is SAVISQKPSRDICQRGTSLTIQCQVDSQVTMMFWYRQQPGQSLTLIATANQGSEATYESGFVIDKFPISRPNLTFSTLTVSNMSPEDSSIYLCSWTVSGNTIYFGEGSWLTVV.

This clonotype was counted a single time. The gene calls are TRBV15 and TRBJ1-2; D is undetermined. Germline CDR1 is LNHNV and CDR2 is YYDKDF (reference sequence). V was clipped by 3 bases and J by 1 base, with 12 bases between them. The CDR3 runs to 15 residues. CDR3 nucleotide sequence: TGTGCCACCAGCAGCGCCGGTGGGCGTAACTATGGCTACACCTTC. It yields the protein CATSSAGGRNYGYTF.

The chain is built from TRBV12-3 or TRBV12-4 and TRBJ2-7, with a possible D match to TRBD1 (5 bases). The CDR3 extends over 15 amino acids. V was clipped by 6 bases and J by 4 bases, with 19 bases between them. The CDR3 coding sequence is TGTGCCAGCAGCCTCCAGGGTTATACCGGTTACGAGCAGTACTTC. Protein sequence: CASSLQGYTGYEQYF.

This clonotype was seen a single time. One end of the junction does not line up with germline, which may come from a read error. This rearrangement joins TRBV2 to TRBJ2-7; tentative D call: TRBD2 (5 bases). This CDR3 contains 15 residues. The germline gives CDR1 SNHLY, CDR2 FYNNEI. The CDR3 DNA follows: TGTGCCAGCAGCCAAGGAGGCGGGTACTCCTACGGGCAGTACTTC. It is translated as CASSQGGGYSYGQYF.

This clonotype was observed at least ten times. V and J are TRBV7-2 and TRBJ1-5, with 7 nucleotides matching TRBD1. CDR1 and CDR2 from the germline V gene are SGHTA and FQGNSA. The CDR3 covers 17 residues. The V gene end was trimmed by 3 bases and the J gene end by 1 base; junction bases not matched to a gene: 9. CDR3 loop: CASSLGNRGGSNQPQHF. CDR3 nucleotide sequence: TGTGCCAGCAGCTTGGGAAACAGGGGCGGGAGCAATCAGCCCCAGCATTTT.

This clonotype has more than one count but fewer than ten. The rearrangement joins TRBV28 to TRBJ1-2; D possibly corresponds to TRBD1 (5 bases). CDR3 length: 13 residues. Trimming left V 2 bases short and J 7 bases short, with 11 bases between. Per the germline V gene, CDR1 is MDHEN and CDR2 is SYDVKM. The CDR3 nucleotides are TGTGCCAGCAGTTTACAGGGTTGGGGTGGCTACACCTTC. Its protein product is CASSLQGWGGYTF.

CDR3 region: CASSSGEDTQYF. CDR3 bases: TGTGCCAGCAGCTCCGGGGAGGATACGCAGTATTTT. The chain couples TRBV7-8 to TRBJ2-3; D may be TRBD2 (5 bases). CDR3 length: 12 residues. Trimming stripped 4 bases from V and 6 bases from J, with 8 bases between. CDR1 and CDR2 (germline): SGHVS, FQNEAQ.

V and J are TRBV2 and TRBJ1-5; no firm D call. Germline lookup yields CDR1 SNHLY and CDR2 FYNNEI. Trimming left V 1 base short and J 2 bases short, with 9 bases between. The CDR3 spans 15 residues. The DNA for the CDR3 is TGTGCCAGCAGTGAAGTCGCAGGCGGCAATCAGCCCCAGCATTTT. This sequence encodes CASSEVAGGNQPQHF.

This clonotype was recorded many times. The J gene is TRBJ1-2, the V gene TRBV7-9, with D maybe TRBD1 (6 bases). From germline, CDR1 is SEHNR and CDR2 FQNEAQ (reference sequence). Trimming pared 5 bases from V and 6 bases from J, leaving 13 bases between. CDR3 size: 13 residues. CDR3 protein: CASSPRGGDGYTF. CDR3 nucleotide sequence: TGTGCCAGCAGCCCACGCGGGGGCGATGGCTACACCTTC.

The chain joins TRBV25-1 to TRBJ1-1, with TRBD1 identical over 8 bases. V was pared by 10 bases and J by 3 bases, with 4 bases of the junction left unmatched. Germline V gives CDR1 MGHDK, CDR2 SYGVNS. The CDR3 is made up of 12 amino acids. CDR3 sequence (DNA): TGTGCCACCACAGGGGGGTACACTGAAGCTTTCTTT. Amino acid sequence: CATTGGYTEAFF.